Below, 21 T cell receptor beta chains from the same sample are listed, as sequenced in a study of T cells in Graves' hyperthyroidism and ophthalmopathy. TCR beta CDR3 sequences were amplified from RNA transcripts. First-round RT-PCR of the TCR CDR3 relied on the HTBI primer set. MiXCR, applied by TCRdb to the multiplex PCR reads, yields one record per CDR3 protein. Here the sample spans approximately 300,000 distinct CDR3 sequences, 16% being singletons. The sample taken for sequencing was blood. These receptors were obtained from a man between 25 and 39 years old with Graves' hyperthyroidism.

This clonotype was seen at least ten times. The V call is TRBV3-1, the J call TRBJ1-1, with D hard to call. Trimming took 0 bases from V and 9 from J, leaving 14 bases between them. The CDR3 consists of 14 residues. Per germline, CDR1 LGHDT and CDR2 YNNKEL (reference sequence). The CDR3, as DNA: TGTGCCAGCAGCCAAGATCTGGTGGCCGGGCAAGCTTTCTTT. Translated, it gives CASSQDLVAGQAFF.

This clonotype was recorded at least ten times. The CDR3: CASSQDRGLHEQYF. The CDR3 bases are TGTGCCAGCAGCCAGGACAGGGGGCTCCACGAGCAGTACTTC. The V call is TRBV3-1, the J call TRBJ2-7; 11 nucleotides match TRBD1. The trim removed 3 bases at V and 5 bases at J, leaving 3 bases unmatched. In germline, CDR1 is LGHDT, CDR2 YNNKEL (reference sequence). The CDR3 loop spans 14 amino acids.

The sample holds a few counts of this clonotype. This chain links TRBV13 with TRBJ2-7; weak D call: TRBD2 (6 bases). Trimming stripped 2 bases from V and 6 bases from J, with 26 bases between. Germline V gives CDR1 PRHDT, CDR2 FYEKMQ (reference sequence). The CDR3 contains 18 residues. As DNA, the CDR3 is TGTGCCAGCAGCTTACCCCGACACACCGGGACTCCCTTGTTCGAGCAGTACTTC. It is translated as CASSLPRHTGTPLFEQYF.

This clonotype was detected many times. The CDR3 spells CASSPGAAKVGEQYF. DNA for the CDR3: TGTGCCAGCAGCCCCGGGGCAGCTAAGGTAGGCGAGCAGTACTTC. The chain joins TRBV16 to TRBJ2-7; D is perhaps TRBD1 or TRBD2 (5 bases each). CDR1 KGHSY and CDR2 FQNENV come from the germline V gene. V gave up 4 bases and J gave up 6 bases, with 19 bases separating them. The CDR3 is 15 residues long.

This clonotype was counted a single time. The rearrangement links TRBV7-2 to TRBJ1-1; perhaps TRBD1 as D (5 bases). CDR3 length: 14 amino acids. CDR1 is SGHTA, CDR2 FQGNSA, per germline. Trimming stripped 5 bases from V and 0 bases from J, with 10 bases between. The CDR3 region has the DNA TGTGCCAGCAGCGCATCAGGGTTGAACACTGAAGCTTTCTTT. It specifies CASSASGLNTEAFF.

This chain links TRBV30 with TRBJ2-1, with 8 bases identical to TRBD1. The CDR3 sequence is 11 residues long. Germline CDR1 GTSNPN, CDR2 SVGIG (reference sequence). V trimming: 5 bases; J trimming: 8 bases; junction bases outside the gene matches: 2. CDR3 sequence (DNA): TGTGCCTGGGACAGGGGTTATGAGCAGTTCTTC. This translates into CAWDRGYEQFF.

This chain joins TRBV20-1 and TRBJ1-3; D is ambiguous. The CDR3 sequence is 14 residues long. Germline CDR1 is DFQATT and CDR2 is SNEGSKA (reference sequence). V lost 3 bases to trimming and J lost 4 bases, with 13 bases between them. The DNA of the CDR3 is TGCAGTGCTAGGACGATAGGAATCGGAAACACCATATATTTT. It specifies CSARTIGIGNTIYF.

This clonotype has more than one count but fewer than ten. V and J are TRBV5-6 and TRBJ1-2; D is possibly TRBD1 (5 bases). CDR3 size: 13 residues. Trimming removed 3 bases at V and 7 bases at J, with 13 bases between. Looked up from germline, CDR1 is SGHDT and CDR2 is YYEEEE. The CDR3: CASSYGTELGYTF. The CDR3 DNA sequence: TGTGCCAGCAGCTACGGGACGGAGCTTGGCTACACCTTC.

This chain connects TRBV10-3 to TRBJ1-2, with D perhaps TRBD1 (6 bases). CDR1 is ENHRY, CDR2 SYGVKD, per germline. The CDR3 consists of 15 residues. The germline V and J ends were trimmed by 4 bases and 8 bases, with 20 bases remaining between them. The DNA for the CDR3 is TGTGCCATCAGTGCCCCAGGGGCGAGTCTAGGGGGCTACACCTTC. Translating it yields CAISAPGASLGGYTF.

This clonotype has at least ten counts. This chain joins TRBV6-1 and TRBJ1-1; no reliable D call. The CDR3 length is 13 residues. Germline V gives CDR1 MNHNS, CDR2 SASEGT. V was cut by 7 bases and J by 0 bases, with 9 bases left in between. CDR3 protein: CASITVLNTEAFF. The DNA for the CDR3 is TGTGCCAGCATTACAGTGCTGAACACTGAAGCTTTCTTT.

The chain links TRBV24-1 to TRBJ2-1, with unresolved D. With 1 base removed from V and 9 bases from J, the gap between germline ends came to 12 bases. The germline gives CDR1 KGHDR, CDR2 SFDVKD. The CDR3 consists of 14 residues. The CDR3 region is CATSDLDSGGEQFF. In DNA, the CDR3 is TGTGCCACCAGTGATTTAGATTCAGGTGGTGAGCAGTTCTTC.

This clonotype has at least ten counts. The chain combines TRBV28 with TRBJ2-7, with no clear D. Per germline, CDR1 MDHEN and CDR2 SYDVKM. CDR3 size: 13 residues. Deletions cut 10 bases from V and 2 bases from J, with 15 bases between. The CDR3 DNA sequence: TGTGCCACCCGGGCCTCTTCCACCTACGAGCAGTACTTC. Translation: CATRASSTYEQYF.

This clonotype was recorded a few times. The chain recombines TRBV5-4 with TRBJ2-4; TRBD2 agrees at 7 bases. V trimming: 4 bases; J trimming: 6 bases; junction bases outside the gene matches: 10. The CDR3 loop spans 15 amino acids. Germline V lookup: CDR1 SGHNT, CDR2 YYREEE (reference sequence). CDR3 in amino acids: CASSLQGTTVNIQYF. For the CDR3, the DNA is TGTGCCAGCAGCCTCCAAGGGACTACGGTAAACATTCAGTACTTC.

This clonotype was observed a single time. A single base separates this from a much larger clone, so it may be a read error. V is TRBV20-1 and J is TRBJ2-3, with TRBD1 identical over 11 bases. From germline, CDR1 is DFQATT and CDR2 SNEGSKA (reference sequence). This CDR3 is 16 amino acids long. V gave up 0 bases and J gave up 6 bases; unmatched junction bases: 8. This CDR3 reads CSARDRTGGSSDTQYF. DNA of the CDR3: TGCAGTGCTAGAGATAGGACAGGGGGCAGCTCGGATACGCAGTATTTT.

This clonotype was seen ten or more times. The chain couples TRBV2 to TRBJ2-1; D might be TRBD2 (6 bases). Germline V gives CDR1 SNHLY, CDR2 FYNNEI. The V end lost 5 bases, the J end lost 0 bases, and 20 bases lay between the germline ends. This CDR3 has 18 residues. This CDR3 is CASSLARFPRSSYNEQFF. Here the CDR3 DNA reads TGTGCCAGCAGTCTAGCGCGATTCCCCCGCAGCTCCTACAATGAGCAGTTCTTC.

This clonotype was found many times. This CDR3 reads CATHLSTGGLSNQPQHF. The CDR3 DNA reads as TGTGCCACCCACCTATCTACAGGGGGCCTTAGCAATCAGCCCCAGCATTTT. The rearrangement uses TRBV6-1 and TRBJ1-5; 9 bases are shared with TRBD1. The CDR3 has 17 amino acids. Trimming at V came to 10 bases and at J to 0 bases, leaving 13 bases not matched to a gene. Germline CDR1 is MNHNS and CDR2 is SASEGT.

This clonotype was observed a single time. A read error may explain this, as a much larger clone is one base away. This chain connects TRBV20-1 to TRBJ2-5; D not certain. This CDR3 has 15 residues. The germline CDR1 and CDR2 sequences are DFQATT and SNEGSKA (reference sequence). For the CDR3, the DNA is TGCAGTGCTAGTACGAGAGCAGGTGGGTCAGAGACCCCGTACTTC. Encoded protein: CSASTRAGGSETPYF.

This clonotype was observed at least ten times. The chain uses TRBV7-9 and TRBJ2-1; 10 positions match TRBD1. J gave up 7 bases and V 5 bases, and 5 bases lay outside the gene matches. Per germline, CDR1 SEHNR and CDR2 FQNEAQ (reference sequence). The CDR3 totals 14 residues. CDR3 sequence reads: CASSPDRGRNEQFF. The CDR3 region has the DNA TGTGCCAGCAGCCCTGACAGGGGGCGGAATGAGCAGTTCTTC.

This clonotype showed up many times. The chain couples TRBV19 to TRBJ1-2; D unclear. The V gene's germline CDR1 is LNHDA and CDR2 SQIVND (reference sequence). This CDR3 has 11 residues. Trimming pared 0 bases from V and 8 bases from J, leaving 4 bases between. The CDR3 reads CASSIDDGYTF. The DNA of the CDR3 is TGTGCCAGTAGTATAGATGACGGCTACACCTTC.

This clonotype came up a few times. This rearrangement joins TRBV20-1 to TRBJ1-1, with D perhaps matching TRBD1 (5 bases). V lost 1 base and J lost 1, with 13 bases in between. Looked up from germline, CDR1 is DFQATT and CDR2 is SNEGSKA (reference sequence). This CDR3 has 15 amino acids. CDR3 protein: CSARGGSPGNTEAFF. CDR3 nucleotide sequence: TGCAGTGCTAGAGGGGGGAGTCCAGGGAACACTGAAGCTTTCTTT.

The V call is TRBV4-2, the J call TRBJ2-3, with 9 bases lining up with TRBD2. Unmatched junction bases numbered 3, after V lost 1 base and J lost 4 bases. The V gene's germline CDR1 is LGHNA and CDR2 YNFKEQ. The CDR3 runs to 15 residues. This CDR3 is CASSQGTSDSDTQYF. In DNA form, the CDR3 reads TGTGCCAGCAGCCAAGGGACTAGCGATTCAGATACGCAGTATTTT.